This T cell receptor (beta chain) was captured by sequencing in a study of blood T cells in healthy people across ages. Whole-study results and caveats: It was found that TCR beta diversity correlated strongly with the percentage of naive T cells. Across the age range, TCR beta diversity per million T cells fell in a roughly linear way.

Next came a second PCR, run for 7 to 11 cycles, which used a sample-barcoded 5' primer along with a J-beta primer mix. In TCRdb, the 5' RACE reads were re-called with MiXCR into one record per CDR3 protein. The data hold roughly 1.5 million distinct CDR3 sequences, with approximately 43% observed a single time. As for this clonotype: Its specificity is unknown.

Germline V gene sequence: CDR1 SGHTA, CDR2 FQGNSA. CDR3 length: 14 amino acids. V was clipped by 5 bases and J by 9 bases; unmatched bases: 7. Around 9.4 milliliters was the volume of peripheral blood drawn from each donor. The receptor was isolated from a woman between 18 and 30 years old in good health. Sequenced input: blood. The chain joins TRBV7-2 to TRBJ2-1; 10 nucleotides agree with TRBD2. CDR3 coding DNA: TGTGCCAGCAGCGCGACTAGCGGGTTTGGTGAGCAGTTCTTC. This sequence encodes CASSATSGFGEQFF.